The 8 T cell receptor beta chains given below trace back to one sample, sequenced in a study of blood T cell repertoires in COVID-19. The repertoire was sequenced with immunoSEQ multiplex PCR; TCRdb's copy has only in-frame clones and lacks some. The sample contains about 260,000 clones, 85% to 90% of which appear only once. The sequenced sample was PBMCs or T cells enriched from blood (not recorded which). These receptors all come from a man between 45 and 60 years old who had been exposed to COVID-19.

The chain links TRBV9 to TRBJ2-5, with 8 bases fitting TRBD2. V shed 0 bases and J 3 bases; nucleotides not matched to a gene: 10. The CDR3 consists of 17 residues. Germline V CDR1 and CDR2: SGDLS, YYNGEE. CDR3 DNA: TGTGCCAGCAGCGTAGGTGTCCCGGGAGGGCCGGAAGAGACCCAGTACTTC. It encodes CASSVGVPGGPEETQYF.

The chain has TRBV19 and TRBJ1-2; 8 bases map to TRBD1. J lost 4 bases, V lost 4 bases, and 8 bases had no gene match. Looked up from germline, CDR1 is LNHDA and CDR2 is SQIVND (reference sequence). The length of the CDR3 is 15 residues. The CDR3 DNA sequence: TGTGCCAGTAGTACCAGACAGGGGAGAGCCTATGGCTACACCTTC. It codes for CASSTRQGRAYGYTF. Based on the CDR3 plus reference TRBV19 and TRBJ1-2, the full variable domain is DGGITQSPKYLFRKEGQNVTLSCEQNLNHDAMYWYRQDPGQGLRLIYYSQIVNDFQKGDIAEGYSVSREKKESFPLTVTSAQKNPTAFYLCASSTRQGRAYGYTFGSGTRLTVV.

This clone was observed once. This chain uses TRBV7-2 with TRBJ1-6; 8 bases align to TRBD1. Germline values: CDR1 SGHTA, CDR2 FQGNSA. The CDR3 consists of 15 residues. V shed 1 base and J 5 bases; nucleotides not matched to a gene: 1. This CDR3 reads CASSLGQGNNSPLHF. CDR3 nucleotide sequence: TGTGCCAGCAGCTTAGGACAGGGGAATAATTCACCCCTCCACTTT. The complete variable domain, with remaining parts taken from reference TRBV7-2 and TRBJ1-6, reads GAGVSQSPSNKVTEKGKDVELRCDPISGHTALYWYRQSLGQGLEFLIYFQGNSAPDKSGLPSDRFSAERTGGSVSTLTIQRTQQEDSAVYLCASSLGQGNNSPLHFGNGTRLTVT.

In this sample, this clone turned up a few times. The chain couples TRBV28 to TRBJ1-1, with a possible D match to TRBD1 (5 bases). Germline V gene sequence: CDR1 MDHEN, CDR2 SYDVKM. CDR3 size: 13 residues. The V end was cut by 2 bases, the J end by 11 bases, with 15 bases between. CDR3 DNA sequence: TGTGCCAGCAGTTTAGGACATTACCAAGGGGCTTTCTTT. Amino acid sequence: CASSLGHYQGAFF.

The gene calls are TRBV20-1 and TRBJ1-2; possible D gene TRBD1, 5 bases. Germline V gene data show CDR1 as DFQATT and CDR2 as SNEGSKA (reference sequence). This CDR3 has 14 amino acids. The V and J ends lost 3 bases and 0 bases respectively, with 11 bases between them. The CDR3 loop is CSASGARTNYGYTF. CDR3 coding DNA: TGCAGTGCTAGTGGGGCAAGGACTAACTATGGCTACACCTTC.

Worth noting for this clone: Other nucleotide sequences in the sample specify the same CDR3. The V gene is TRBV5-1, the J gene TRBJ1-1, with 8 positions matching TRBD1. Germline lookup yields CDR1 SGHRS and CDR2 YFSETQ. V lost 4 bases, J lost 0 bases, and 8 bases stayed unmatched. This CDR3 region has 16 residues. The CDR3 sequence is CASSTGQGAMNTEAFF. The CDR3 DNA follows: TGCGCCAGCAGCACCGGACAGGGTGCGATGAACACTGAAGCTTTCTTT.

This clone was detected a few times. The V call is TRBV25-1, the J call TRBJ1-6, with unresolved D. The germline gives CDR1 MGHDK, CDR2 SYGVNS. The CDR3 is 13 amino acids. With 6 bases removed from V and 8 bases from J, the gap between germline ends came to 11 bases. In DNA form, the CDR3 reads TGTGCCAGCAGACGGGGAACGGATTCACCCCTCCACTTT. This gives the protein CASRRGTDSPLHF.

A single count supports this clone. This sequence joins TRBV9 and TRBJ2-5; 7 positions agree with TRBD2. Germline CDR1 and CDR2: SGDLS and YYNGEE. J gave up 4 bases and V 0 bases, and 3 bases lay outside the gene matches. The CDR3 has 14 residues. This CDR3 is CASSVDWGGETQYF. DNA for the CDR3: TGTGCCAGCAGCGTAGACTGGGGGGGAGAGACCCAGTACTTC.